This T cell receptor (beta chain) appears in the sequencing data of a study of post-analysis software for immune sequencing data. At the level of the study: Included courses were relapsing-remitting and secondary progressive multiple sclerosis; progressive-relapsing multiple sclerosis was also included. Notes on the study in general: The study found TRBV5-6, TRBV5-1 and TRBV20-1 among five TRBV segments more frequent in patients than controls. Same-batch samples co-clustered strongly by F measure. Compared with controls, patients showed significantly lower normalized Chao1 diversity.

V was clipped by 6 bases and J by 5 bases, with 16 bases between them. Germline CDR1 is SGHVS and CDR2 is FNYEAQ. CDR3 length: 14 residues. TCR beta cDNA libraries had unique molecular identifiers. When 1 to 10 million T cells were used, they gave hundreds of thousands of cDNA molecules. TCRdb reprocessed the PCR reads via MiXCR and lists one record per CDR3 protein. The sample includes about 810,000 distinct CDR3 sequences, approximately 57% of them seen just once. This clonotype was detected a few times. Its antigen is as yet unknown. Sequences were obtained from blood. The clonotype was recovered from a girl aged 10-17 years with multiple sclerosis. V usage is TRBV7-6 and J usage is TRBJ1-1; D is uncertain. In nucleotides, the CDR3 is TGTGCCAGCAGAAACATTAGAGGGTCAACTGAAGCTTTCTTT. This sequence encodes CASRNIRGSTEAFF. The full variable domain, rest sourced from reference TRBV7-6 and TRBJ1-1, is GAGVSQSPRYKVTKRGQDVALRCDPISGHVSLYWYRQALGQGPEFLTYFNYEAQQDKSGLPNDRFSAERPEGSISTLTIQRTEQRDSAMYRCASRNIRGSTEAFFGQGTRLTVV.